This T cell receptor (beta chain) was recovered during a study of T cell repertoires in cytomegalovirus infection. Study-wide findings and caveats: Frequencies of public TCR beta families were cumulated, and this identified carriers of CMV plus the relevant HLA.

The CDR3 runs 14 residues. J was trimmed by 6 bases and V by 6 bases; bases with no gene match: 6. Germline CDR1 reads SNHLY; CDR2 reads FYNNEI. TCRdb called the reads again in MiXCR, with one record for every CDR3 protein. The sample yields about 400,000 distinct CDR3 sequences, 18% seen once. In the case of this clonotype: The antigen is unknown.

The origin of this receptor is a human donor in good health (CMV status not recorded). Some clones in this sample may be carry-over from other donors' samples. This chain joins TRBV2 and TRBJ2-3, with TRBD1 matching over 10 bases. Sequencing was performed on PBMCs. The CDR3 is CASRGDRGPDTQYF. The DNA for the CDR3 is TGTGCCAGCAGAGGAGACAGGGGGCCCGATACGCAGTATTTT.